The rows below give T cell receptor beta chains drawn from one sample of a study of T cells in Graves' hyperthyroidism and ophthalmopathy. TCRdb re-analysed the multiplex PCR reads in MiXCR, keeping a single row per CDR3 protein. The sample yields about 590,000 distinct CDR3 sequences, 12% to 15% seen once. Source material: blood. All receptors derive from a woman younger than 35 with Graves' ophthalmopathy. Both conserved end residues are part of each CDR3. D genes are given only for firm matches. Size is omitted from some rows. Given values are once, few, many or a class for expanded clones.

v_call	d_call	j_call	clone_size	cdr3_nt	cdr3_aa
TRBV3-1	NA	TRBJ2-6	NA	TGTGCCAGCAGCCCGACCCTCTCTGGGGCCAACGTCCTGACTTTC	CASSPTLSGANVLTF
TRBV7-9	NA	TRBJ2-6	NA	TGTGCCAGCAGCCCCCCGTGGCAGGTGAACTCTGGGGCCAACGTCCTGACTTTC	CASSPPWQVNSGANVLTF
TRBV11-3	TRBD1	TRBJ2-1	many	TGTGCCAGCAGCTTAGAGTCGGGCGGGACAGGGTGGAATGAGCAGTTCTTC	CASSLESGGTGWNEQFF
TRBV7-8	TRBD2	TRBJ2-7	NA	TGTGCCAGCAGCTTAAAGGCTAGCGGAAACGAGCGGTACTTC	CASSLKASGNERYF
TRBV12-3/TRBV12-4	NA	TRBJ2-3	many	TGTGCCAGCAGTTCCCCAGACGAACTGAATACGCAGTATTTT	CASSSPDELNTQYF
TRBV11-3	NA	TRBJ2-3	many	TGTGCCAGCAGCTTAGTTTGGGACCTCGGGTCCACAGATACGCAGTATTTT	CASSLVWDLGSTDTQYF
TRBV4-1	NA	TRBJ2-1	many	TGCGCCAGCAGCCTCACAGGGAGTGTTGAGCAGTTCTTC	CASSLTGSVEQFF
TRBV2	NA	TRBJ1-2	many	TGTGCCAGTGTCCCGGACGGCTATGGCTACACCTTC	CASVPDGYGYTF
TRBV28	NA	TRBJ1-2	many	TGTGCCAGCAGTACGGCACATTGGTATGGCTACACCTTC	CASSTAHWYGYTF
TRBV28	NA	TRBJ2-7	few	TGTGCCAGCAGTTTTTCGACTAGCGGGACAGGGGGCTTCTACGAGCAGTACTTC	CASSFSTSGTGGFYEQYF
TRBV7-8	NA	TRBJ2-7	many	TGTGCCAGCAGCTTTGGGGGCCCCCCTTACGAGCAGTACTTC	CASSFGGPPYEQYF
TRBV12-5	NA	TRBJ2-2	many	TGTGCTAGTGGTTTGCTTACGCGGCCCGGGGAGCTGTTTTTT	CASGLLTRPGELFF
TRBV7-9	TRBD2	TRBJ2-2	few	TGTGCCAACCCCGGGAGGGGGGACACCGGGGAGCTGTTTTTT	CANPGRGDTGELFF
TRBV20-1	NA	TRBJ2-7	many	TGCAGTGCTAGAAGTTCCGAGTACGAGCAGTACTTC	CSARSSEYEQYF
TRBV20-1	NA	TRBJ1-5	many	TGCAGTGTCGCAGGACATAGCAATCAGCCCCAGCATTTT	CSVAGHSNQPQHF
TRBV15	NA	TRBJ1-2	NA	TGTGCCACCAGCAGAGATTGGCCTCATCGAGAAGGCTACACCTTC	CATSRDWPHREGYTF
TRBV3-1	TRBD1	TRBJ1-3	many	TGTGCCAGCAGCCACCAAGACAGGGCCGGAAACACCATATATTTT	CASSHQDRAGNTIYF
TRBV12-3/TRBV12-4	NA	TRBJ2-1	many	TGTGCCAGCAGTTTCGAAGGGGACACGGATGAGCAGTTCTTC	CASSFEGDTDEQFF
TRBV24-1	NA	TRBJ2-2	NA	TGTGCCACCAGTGAGTCGTCCGGACCGAACACCGGGGAGCTGTTTTTT	CATSESSGPNTGELFF
TRBV6-4	TRBD2	TRBJ2-1	many	TGTGCCAGCAGTGACTCGAAACTAGCGAATGAGCAGTTCTTC	CASSDSKLANEQFF
TRBV15	TRBD1	TRBJ1-5	few	TGTGCCACCAGCAGAGATCAAGTGAGCAGGGGGCAGCCCCAGCATTTT	CATSRDQVSRGQPQHF
TRBV11-1	NA	TRBJ1-1	many	TGTGCCAGCAGCCAAGCCAGGGGAAGAGGTGACACTGAAGCTTTCTTT	CASSQARGRGDTEAFF
TRBV6-1	TRBD2	TRBJ2-7	many	TGTGCCAGCAGTGTGTCCCGGACTAGCGGCTCCTACGAGCAGTACTTC	CASSVSRTSGSYEQYF
TRBV18	NA	TRBJ2-1	NA	TGTGCCAGCTCGCCCAGCCGGGACGGCTACAATGAGCAGTTCTTC	CASSPSRDGYNEQFF
TRBV29-1	TRBD2	TRBJ2-7	few	TGCACCGGGGGGTCCTGGTACGAGCAGTACTTC	CTGGSWYEQYF
TRBV6-1	TRBD1	TRBJ2-3	many	TGTGCCAGCGACCAGGGACAGACTAGCACAGATACGCAGTATTTT	CASDQGQTSTDTQYF
TRBV24-1	NA	TRBJ1-5	few	TGTGCCACCAGTGATTTGGGAGGGGAGCAAGGTCAGCCCCAGCATTTT	CATSDLGGEQGQPQHF
TRBV7-9	TRBD1	TRBJ2-7	many	TGTGCCAGCAGCTTAGCGGGACAGGCGATCTACGAGCAGTACTTC	CASSLAGQAIYEQYF
TRBV7-9	NA	TRBJ2-1	NA	TGTGCCAGCAGCCCCTCGGGGACTGAGCAGTTCTTC	CASSPSGTEQFF
TRBV7-9	NA	TRBJ1-2	many	TGTGCCAGCAGCTTAGGTGGGGCCGACTATGGCTACACCTTC	CASSLGGADYGYTF
TRBV12-3/TRBV12-4	TRBD2	TRBJ2-3	many	TGTGCCAGCAGTCTAGGGCCGGGACTAGCGGATATCACAGATACGCAGTATTTT	CASSLGPGLADITDTQYF
TRBV3-1	NA	TRBJ1-1	many	TGTGCCAGCAGCCGAGATATGGGGAACACTGAAGCTTTCTTT	CASSRDMGNTEAFF
TRBV4-1	TRBD2	TRBJ2-1	few	TGCGCCAGCAGCCAATGGCCTAGCGGGAGGGATATATATGAGCAGTTCTTC	CASSQWPSGRDIYEQFF
TRBV7-3	TRBD2	TRBJ2-3	many	TGTGCCAGCAGCCGGAGTCTAGCGGGTATAGATACGCAGTATTTT	CASSRSLAGIDTQYF
TRBV25-1	NA	TRBJ1-2	few	TGTGCCAGCAGTGAATATAGGGGCGTCGGGGACTATGGCTACACCTTC	CASSEYRGVGDYGYTF
TRBV19	NA	TRBJ1-5	NA	TGTGCCAGTAGTATTCCCGGGACATTATATAGCAATCAGCCCCAGCATTTT	CASSIPGTLYSNQPQHF
TRBV12-3/TRBV12-4	TRBD2	TRBJ2-1	NA	TGTGCCAGCAGTTGGGGTGGGGGGGGGAACAATGAGCAGTTCTTC	CASSWGGGGNNEQFF
TRBV6-1	TRBD1	TRBJ1-5	many	TGTGCCAGCAGCGCCGGACAGGTCGGACAGCCCCAGCATTTT	CASSAGQVGQPQHF
TRBV3-1	NA	TRBJ2-2	many	TGTGCCAGCAGCCAAGGCAGGGGGGAGCTGTTTTTT	CASSQGRGELFF
TRBV27	NA	TRBJ2-4	few	TGTGCCAGCAGTGCAAGGACAGCTCTTCTAGCCAAAAACATTCAGTACTTC	CASSARTALLAKNIQYF
TRBV6-2/TRBV6-3	NA	TRBJ2-7	NA	TGTGCCAGCAGTCAGGCCCCCCGGACTTCTGTCTCCTACGAGCAGTACTTC	CASSQAPRTSVSYEQYF
TRBV24-1	NA	TRBJ2-2	many	TGTGCCACCAGTGATGCCCAACAGCTGACGAACACCGGGGAGCTGTTTTTT	CATSDAQQLTNTGELFF
TRBV3-1	NA	TRBJ1-5	NA	TGTGCCAGCAGCCAAACTATCCTCGGCGGCAATCAGCCCCAGCATTTT	CASSQTILGGNQPQHF
TRBV7-8	NA	TRBJ2-3	many	TGTGCCAGCAGCTCAAGGAGGGCTCCGGGACCAAAGCCAGATACGCAGTATTTT	CASSSRRAPGPKPDTQYF
TRBV12-3/TRBV12-4	NA	TRBJ2-7	many	TGTGCCAGCAGCCCGGGACTGGGATCCTACGAGCAGTACTTC	CASSPGLGSYEQYF
TRBV29-1	TRBD1	TRBJ1-1	NA	TGCAGCGTTCTAGCGGACAGGTTCGCTGAAGCTTTCTTT	CSVLADRFAEAFF
TRBV2	NA	TRBJ2-2	many	TGTGCCAGCAGTGATTTTGAGGGGGGGCCCGGGGAGCTGTTTTTT	CASSDFEGGPGELFF
TRBV5-6	TRBD2	TRBJ2-3	NA	TGTGCCAGCAGCTCCTCTAGCGGTGTCACAGATACGCAGTATTTT	CASSSSSGVTDTQYF
TRBV2	NA	TRBJ2-1	many	TGTGCCACCATTCCACAGGGCCCCTACAATGAGCAGTTCTTC	CATIPQGPYNEQFF